A selection of T cell receptor beta chains follows, all from one sample in a study of T cells in Graves' hyperthyroidism and ophthalmopathy. TCRdb itself ran the multiplex PCR reads through MiXCR, one entry per CDR3 protein. The repertoire has about 370,000 distinct CDR3 sequences, roughly 15% of them found once; the top ten carry under 25%. The sequenced sample was blood. Receptor source: an older woman with Graves' ophthalmopathy. The CDR3 runs from the conserved cysteine through the conserved F or W. D genes are given only for firm matches. Clone size is shown for a subset of rows, as once, few, many or a class of expanded clone.

>TRBV4-2|TRBJ1-4|NA|NA
CASSQDPSGEKLFF
TGTGCCAGCAGCCAAGATCCGTCCGGGGAAAAACTGTTTTTT
>TRBV4-1|TRBJ1-1|many|NA
CASSHTGLNTEAFF
TGCGCCAGCAGCCATACAGGGTTGAACACTGAAGCTTTCTTT
>TRBV15|TRBJ2-7|few|NA
CATSRGHGSYEQYF
TGTGCCACCAGCAGAGGTCACGGATCCTACGAGCAGTACTTC
>TRBV20-1|TRBJ2-1|many|TRBD2
CSARERAGRNYNEQFF
TGCAGTGCTAGAGAGAGAGCGGGGCGAAACTACAATGAGCAGTTCTTC
>TRBV6-2/TRBV6-3|TRBJ2-7|NA|TRBD1
CASSSADRGHEQYF
TGTGCCAGCAGTTCCGCGGACAGGGGGCACGAGCAGTACTTC
>TRBV20-1|TRBJ2-1|many|TRBD2
CSARDLGLGLYNEQFF
TGCAGTGCTAGAGATTTAGGACTAGGCCTCTACAATGAGCAGTTCTTC
>TRBV12-3/TRBV12-4|TRBJ1-1|few|NA
CASSKDSPGGNTEAFF
TGTGCCAGCAGCAAGGACAGCCCGGGAGGGAACACTGAAGCTTTCTTT
>TRBV3-1|TRBJ2-3|many|TRBD2
CASSLGTSGKTDTQYF
TGTGCCAGCAGCCTGGGGACTAGCGGGAAAACAGATACGCAGTATTTT
>TRBV24-1|TRBJ1-5|few|NA
CATSDSSQASNQPQHF
TGTGCCACCAGTGATTCATCACAGGCTAGCAATCAGCCCCAGCATTTT
>TRBV4-1|TRBJ1-5|NA|NA
CASSQDPGTHNQPQHF
TGCGCCAGCAGCCAAGATCCAGGGACCCACAATCAGCCCCAGCATTTT
>TRBV2|TRBJ2-7|many|TRBD2
CASRGLAEGSSYEQYF
TGTGCCAGCAGAGGACTAGCGGAGGGGAGCTCCTACGAGCAGTACTTC
>TRBV5-1|TRBJ1-1|few|TRBD1
CAIDRGNGFF
TGCGCCATCGACAGGGGGAATGGTTTCTTT
>TRBV10-1|TRBJ2-1|many|NA
CASSEQGGEQFF
TGCGCCAGCAGTGAACAGGGAGGTGAGCAGTTCTTC
>TRBV27|TRBJ2-4|NA|NA
CASSWDVKNIQYF
TGTGCCAGCAGTTGGGATGTCAAAAACATTCAGTACTTC
>TRBV6-1|TRBJ1-2|many|NA
CASTEARVGYTF
TGTGCCAGCACCGAAGCAAGGGTCGGCTACACCTTC
>TRBV19|TRBJ1-6|NA|NA
CASSGGISYNSPLHF
TGTGCCAGTAGTGGGGGGATCTCCTATAATTCACCCCTCCACTTT
>TRBV2|TRBJ2-7|many|NA
CASSPRRSSYEQYF
TGTGCCAGCAGCCCCAGAAGGAGCTCCTACGAGCAGTACTTC
>TRBV12-3/TRBV12-4|TRBJ2-5|many|NA
CASSLIRGETQYF
TGTGCCAGCAGTTTAATCAGAGGGGAGACCCAGTACTTC
>TRBV9|TRBJ2-1|many|NA
CASSVDRGSYNEQFF
TGTGCCAGCAGCGTAGACCGGGGTTCCTACAATGAGCAGTTCTTC
>TRBV28|TRBJ2-7|many|TRBD1
CASSGGTGIYEQYF
TGTGCCAGCAGTGGGGGGACAGGGATATACGAGCAGTACTTC
>TRBV6-1|TRBJ2-7|many|TRBD1
CASRSRDRGYEQYF
TGTGCCAGCAGGTCCCGGGACAGGGGTTACGAGCAGTACTTC
>TRBV4-1|TRBJ2-7|NA|TRBD2
CASSQESGDYYEQYF
TGCGCCAGCAGCCAAGAGAGTGGGGACTACTACGAGCAGTACTTC
>TRBV19|TRBJ2-6|many|NA
CASTRQGGTSGANVLTF
TGTGCCAGTACCAGACAGGGAGGCACCTCTGGGGCCAACGTCCTGACTTTC
>TRBV12-5|TRBJ2-2|few|TRBD2
CASGIGLAGRGTGELFF
TGTGCTAGTGGGATAGGACTAGCGGGGCGAGGAACCGGGGAGCTGTTTTTT
>TRBV5-5|TRBJ2-7|NA|NA
CASSSGPISYEQYF
TGTGCCAGCAGCTCCGGCCCTATTTCCTACGAGCAGTACTTC
>TRBV19|TRBJ1-5|few|NA
CASSMSLGADQPQHF
TGTGCCAGTAGTATGTCTCTCGGGGCGGATCAGCCCCAGCATTTT
>TRBV24-1|TRBJ2-1|many|TRBD2
CATSDFRGRGEQFF
TGTGCCACCAGTGATTTTCGCGGGAGGGGTGAGCAGTTCTTC
>TRBV4-1|TRBJ2-7|few|NA
CASSQDNTGLGYEQYF
TGCGCCAGCAGCCAAGATAATACAGGGCTGGGCTACGAGCAGTACTTC
>TRBV6-1|TRBJ2-1|few|NA
CASSPSGLSTRGEQFF
TGTGCCAGCAGTCCCAGCGGACTATCCACCCGGGGTGAGCAGTTCTTC
>TRBV11-2|TRBJ2-1|many|TRBD2
CASSKGTSGSSYNEQFF
TGTGCCAGCAGCAAGGGGACTAGCGGGAGCTCCTACAATGAGCAGTTCTTC
>TRBV6-2/TRBV6-3|TRBJ2-1|few|TRBD2
CASSPLAGVNNERFF
TGTGCCAGCAGCCCGCTAGCGGGAGTTAACAATGAGCGGTTCTTC
>TRBV28|TRBJ1-5|many|NA
CASSFRGGGTQPQHF
TGTGCCAGCAGTTTTCGAGGGGGGGGGACTCAGCCCCAGCATTTT
>TRBV9|TRBJ2-7|few|NA
CASSKGDTIDEQYF
TGTGCCAGCAGCAAGGGTGACACCATAGACGAGCAGTACTTC
>TRBV9|TRBJ2-3|many|NA
CASGRGATDTQYF
TGTGCCAGCGGTCGGGGGGCGACAGATACGCAGTATTTT
>TRBV12-3/TRBV12-4|TRBJ2-1|many|TRBD1
CASSQGTVYEQFF
TGTGCCAGCAGCCAAGGGACAGTCTATGAGCAGTTCTTC
>TRBV28|TRBJ2-5|few|NA
CASSFPRQGGGKAQETQYF
TGTGCCAGCAGTTTCCCCAGGCAGGGAGGGGGGAAAGCACAAGAGACCCAGTACTTC
>TRBV24-1|TRBJ2-1|few|NA
CATSDTNRDEQFF
TGTGCCACCAGTGACACCAACAGGGATGAGCAGTTCTTC
>TRBV20-1|TRBJ2-3|many|TRBD1
CSAPTGSSTDTQYF
TGCAGTGCACCGACAGGGTCTAGCACAGATACGCAGTATTTT
>TRBV5-1|TRBJ2-3|NA|NA
CASRYIMGQSTDTQYF
TGCGCCAGCAGATATATTATGGGGCAAAGCACAGATACGCAGTATTTT
>TRBV10-3|TRBJ2-5|many|NA
CAISELVGMETQYF
TGTGCCATCAGTGAGTTGGTGGGCATGGAGACCCAGTACTTC
>TRBV18|TRBJ1-4|few|TRBD1
CASSQGQGRKEKLFF
TGTGCCAGCTCTCAAGGACAGGGGAGGAAGGAAAAACTGTTTTTT
>TRBV28|TRBJ2-1|many|TRBD1
CASSLAGGSPNEQFF
TGTGCCAGCAGTTTAGCAGGGGGCAGTCCCAATGAGCAGTTCTTC
>TRBV10-3|TRBJ2-3|many|TRBD2
CAISPGLAGGADTQYF
TGTGCCATCAGCCCGGGACTAGCGGGAGGGGCAGATACGCAGTATTTT
>TRBV20-1|TRBJ2-3|many|NA
CSARVGGGTDTQYF
TGCAGTGCTAGAGTGGGGGGAGGCACAGATACGCAGTATTTT
>TRBV24-1|TRBJ2-3|many|NA
CATSISMGDTQYF
TGTGCCACCAGTATCTCGATGGGAGATACGCAGTATTTT
>TRBV14|TRBJ2-7|few|NA
CASSQDFRAYEQYF
TGTGCCAGCAGCCAAGATTTCCGCGCCTACGAGCAGTACTTC
>TRBV7-9|TRBJ1-1|many|TRBD1
CASSFQGEPSNTEAFF
TGTGCCAGCAGCTTCCAGGGGGAACCATCGAACACTGAAGCTTTCTTT
>TRBV6-1|TRBJ1-4|few|NA
CASRRDPNEKLFF
TGTGCCAGCAGACGGGACCCTAATGAAAAACTGTTTTTT
>TRBV28|TRBJ1-2|many|NA
CASSLPRGDNYGYTF
TGTGCCAGCAGTCTACCAAGGGGAGATAACTATGGCTACACCTTC
>TRBV6-1|TRBJ2-1|few|TRBD2
CASRPSGSNNEQFF
TGTGCCAGCAGACCAAGCGGGAGCAACAATGAGCAGTTCTTC
>TRBV25-1|TRBJ2-1|many|TRBD2
CASSDSGGASGRTYNEQFF
TGTGCCAGCAGTGATTCGGGGGGGGCTAGCGGGAGGACCTACAATGAGCAGTTCTTC
>TRBV20-1|TRBJ2-3|NA|NA
CSASVLAHTDTQYF
TGCAGTGCTAGTGTGCTAGCGCACACAGATACGCAGTATTTT
>TRBV7-9|TRBJ1-2|many|NA
CASSVRGPYGYTF
TGTGCCAGCAGCGTACGGGGTCCCTATGGCTACACCTTC